The present T cell receptor (beta chain) was sequenced within a study of early T cells in non-severe SARS-CoV-2 infection. About the research overall: Bulk RNA taken from unsorted whole blood was sequenced, leaving chains unpaired.

Study-wide results and limits: VDJdb matching favored anti-spike CD8 responses, missing private and CD4 specificities.

TCRdb processed the 5' RACE reads anew with MiXCR; each CDR3 protein has one entry. The table shows approximately 56,000 distinct CDR3 sequences, with 8% to 11% occurring only once. In the case of this clonotype: Its target is not known. A much bigger clone sits one base away, suggesting this may be a read error.

This CDR3 region has 12 residues. V gave up 4 bases and J gave up 3 bases, with 8 bases separating them. The germline gives CDR1 SQVTM, CDR2 ANQGSEA. Sequencing used whole blood. This TCR derives from an adult who was a healthcare worker with PCR-confirmed SARS-CoV-2 infection or an uninfected control (not recorded which). V and J are TRBV29-1 and TRBJ2-3; D unclear. The CDR3 region is CSVVGGTDTQYF. CDR3 nucleotide sequence: TGCAGCGTTGTAGGTGGGACAGATACGCAGTATTTT.